Following are 31 T cell receptor beta chains from one sample sequenced in a study of blood T cell repertoires in COVID-19. TCRdb keeps only in-frame clones here, not all; method: immunoSEQ multiplex PCR. This sample carries more than 100,000 clones, about 86% of them seen once, and the ten largest clones take roughly 3.5%. Sequencing was performed on peripheral blood. The receptor source for this set is a human donor in a cohort sampled during active COVID-19.

This chain links TRBV4-1 with TRBJ1-4; 10 nucleotides line up with TRBD1. There are 18 residues in the CDR3. Looked up from germline, CDR1 is MGHRA and CDR2 is YSYEKL. The junction had 7 bases not matched to a gene; V was cut back by 0 bases and J by 3 bases. CDR3 nucleotide sequence: TGCGCCAGCAGCCAAGAGCGGACAGGGGGGTCCTCTAATGAAAAACTGTTTTTT. Translating it yields CASSQERTGGSSNEKLFF.

V and J are TRBV4-1 and TRBJ1-4, with a possible D match to TRBD1 (5 bases). This CDR3 spans 14 amino acids. The ends were cut back, 2 bases at V and 8 bases at J, with 12 bases in the middle. Germline V gene data show CDR1 as MGHRA and CDR2 as YSYEKL. The CDR3 sequence is CASSQTYDSEKLFF. The DNA of the CDR3 is TGCGCCAGCAGCCAAACTTACGACAGCGAAAAACTGTTTTTT.

This chain joins TRBV4-2 and TRBJ2-3; a weak D match, TRBD2 (6 bases). The V end was cut by 0 bases, the J end by 4 bases, with 11 bases between. Per the germline V gene, CDR1 is LGHNA and CDR2 is YNFKEQ. The CDR3 has 15 amino acids. The CDR3 reads CASSQDRRDPDTQYF. The CDR3, as DNA: TGTGCCAGCAGCCAAGATCGGCGGGACCCAGATACGCAGTATTTT.

This rearrangement joins TRBV11-2 to TRBJ2-3, with 15 nucleotides matching TRBD2. The CDR3 covers 17 residues. V dropped 5 bases and J dropped 1; count of bases not matched to a gene: 4. Germline V gene data show CDR1 as SGHAT and CDR2 as FQNNGV. The CDR3, as DNA: TGTGCCAGCAGCCAAAGGACTAGCGGGAGGGGCACAGATACGCAGTATTTT. It codes for CASSQRTSGRGTDTQYF. Based on the CDR3 plus reference TRBV11-2 and TRBJ2-3, the full variable domain is EAGVAQSPRYKIIEKRQSVAFWCNPISGHATLYWYQQILGQGPKLLIQFQNNGVVDDSQLPKDRFSAERLKGVDSTLKIQPAKLEDSAVYLCASSQRTSGRGTDTQYFGPGTRLTVL.

The chain has TRBV11-2 and TRBJ2-5, with D hard to call. Germline assignment: CDR1 SGHAT and CDR2 FQNNGV. V was trimmed by 5 bases and J by 1 base, leaving 8 bases between them. The CDR3 spans 13 residues. The DNA of the CDR3 is TGTGCCAGCAGCCTCACACCCCAAGAGACCCAGTACTTC. This gives the protein CASSLTPQETQYF.

This chain joins TRBV6-5 and TRBJ2-5; 8 nucleotides line up with TRBD1. There are 15 residues in the CDR3. Trimming cost V 7 bases and J 2 bases; bases outside gene matches: 9. CDR1 MNHEY and CDR2 SVGAGI come from the germline V gene. In nucleotides, the CDR3 is TGTGCCAGCACCCCTCTGCGGACAGGGCAAGAGACCCAGTACTTC. This encodes CASTPLRTGQETQYF.

The V call is TRBV7-8, the J call TRBJ2-7; no firm D call. The CDR3 contains 14 residues. With 3 bases removed from V and 0 bases from J, the gap between germline ends came to 9 bases. CDR1 and CDR2 from the germline V gene are SGHVS and FQNEAQ. This CDR3 is CASSFRRNSYEQYF. The CDR3 DNA is TGTGCCAGCAGCTTCCGGCGGAACTCCTACGAGCAGTACTTC.

The V and J genes are TRBV21-1 and TRBJ2-7; no check of the table's D call, TRBD1, against the DNA was made. TRBV21-1 is reported as a pseudogene. The CDR3 is 13 amino acids. The DNA of the CDR3 is TGTGCCAGCGCCGCGCAGGGGGCTTACGAGCAGTACTTC. This codes for CASAAQGAYEQYF.

V gene TRBV6-5 combines with J gene TRBJ2-1; TRBD1 aligns across 9 bases. The CDR3 contains 13 residues. Germline V gene data show CDR1 as MNHEY and CDR2 as SVGAGI. The V segment lost 7 bases and the J segment 6 bases; nucleotides outside the gene matches: 4. CDR3 sequence: CASTRDRVNEQFF. The CDR3 DNA follows: TGTGCCAGCACCCGGGACAGGGTCAATGAGCAGTTCTTC.

This clone came up once. This rearrangement joins TRBV7-2 to TRBJ1-2; a weak D match, TRBD1 (6 bases). The CDR3 extends over 14 amino acids. Germline lookup yields CDR1 SGHTA and CDR2 FQGNSA. V was trimmed by 3 bases and J by 8 bases, leaving 16 bases between them. CDR3 sequence reads: CASSFPGTRTGYTF. In DNA form, the CDR3 reads TGTGCCAGCAGCTTCCCCGGGACAAGGACCGGCTACACCTTC.

In its sample, this clone was seen a few times. The rearrangement links TRBV5-1 to TRBJ1-2; weak D call: TRBD1 (6 bases). This CDR3 spans 15 amino acids. V lost 7 bases to trimming and J lost 4 bases, with 20 bases between them. CDR1 and CDR2 (germline): SGHRS, YFSETQ. The CDR3 loop is CASRGAIVSGYGYTF. The CDR3 coding sequence is TGCGCCAGCCGGGGGGCGATTGTCTCTGGCTATGGCTACACCTTC.

The chain uses TRBV5-6 and TRBJ1-5; D gene uncertain. This CDR3 has 14 residues. CDR1 is SGHDT, CDR2 YYEEEE, per germline. V lost 1 base and J 3 bases, leaving 8 bases between the germline ends. The CDR3 DNA follows: TGTGCCAGCAGCTTGTTCGAGTACAATCAGCCCCAGCATTTT. Translated, it gives CASSLFEYNQPQHF.

This chain joins TRBV7-6 and TRBJ2-1; a weak D match, TRBD2 (5 bases). This CDR3 is built from 17 residues. Germline V gene lookup returns CDR1 SGHVS and CDR2 FNYEAQ. Trimming removed 0 bases from V and 1 base from J, with 13 bases in between. The CDR3 reads CASSLAGRRGSYNEQFF. CDR3 bases: TGTGCCAGCAGCTTAGCGGGTCGAAGAGGGTCCTACAATGAGCAGTTCTTC.

V is TRBV7-9 and J is TRBJ1-2; no definite D call. The germline V gene has CDR1 SEHNR and CDR2 FQNEAQ (reference sequence). V dropped 4 bases and J dropped 2 bases, with 14 bases sitting between them. The CDR3 extends over 15 amino acids. The CDR3 spells CASSSPAAPNYGYTF. For the CDR3, the DNA is TGTGCCAGCAGCTCTCCCGCGGCACCGAACTATGGCTACACCTTC. Variable domain in full (rest from reference TRBV7-9 and TRBJ1-2): DTGVSQNPRHKITKRGQNVTFRCDPISEHNRLYWYRQTLGQGPEFLTYFQNEAQLEKSRLLSDRFSAERPKGSFSTLEIQRTEQGDSAMYLCASSSPAAPNYGYTFGSGTRLTVV.

The chain links TRBV18 to TRBJ1-4, with a tentative D call TRBD1 (5 bases). Germline V gene data show CDR1 as KGHSH and CDR2 as LQKENI. V was cut by 0 bases and J by 6 bases, with 17 bases left in between. The length of the CDR3 is 17 residues. The CDR3 loop reads CASSPPSRVWGDEKLFF. DNA for the CDR3: TGTGCCAGCTCACCACCGAGTCGAGTCTGGGGGGATGAAAAACTGTTTTTT.

The chain carries TRBV27 and TRBJ2-1; 8 nucleotides match TRBD2. The CDR3 is 14 residues long. Germline values: CDR1 MNHEY, CDR2 SMNVEV (reference sequence). Trimming removed 8 bases from V and 9 bases from J; junction bases left unmatched: 12. CDR3 bases: TGTGCCAGCCGGTCCCGGGGGGGCCGTATTGAGCAGTTCTTC. Translated: CASRSRGGRIEQFF.

This clone occurred a few times. The chain is built from TRBV7-2 and TRBJ2-7; possible D gene TRBD1, 6 bases. Germline V gives CDR1 SGHTA, CDR2 FQGNSA. V was trimmed by 4 bases and J by 0 bases, leaving 10 bases between them. The CDR3 sequence is 14 residues long. Here the CDR3 DNA reads TGTGCCAGCAGCTGGGGGACAAACTCCTACGAGCAGTACTTC. It codes for CASSWGTNSYEQYF.

The chain links TRBV18 to TRBJ2-6, with D possibly being TRBD1 (5 bases). Germline CDR1 KGHSH, CDR2 LQKENI. The V and J ends lost 5 bases and 1 base respectively, with 12 bases between them. CDR3 length: 16 residues. DNA for the CDR3: TGTGCCAGCTCATCGATTAGGGGTTCTGGGGCCAACGTCCTGACTTTC. It codes for CASSSIRGSGANVLTF.

DNA for the CDR3: TGTGCCAGCAGCCCAACAGGCCCATTAGCCAAAAACATTCAGTACTTC. Its translation is CASSPTGPLAKNIQYF. The rearrangement links TRBV7-2 to TRBJ2-4, with D maybe TRBD1 (5 bases). The CDR3 sequence is 16 residues long. The V gene's germline CDR1 is SGHTA and CDR2 FQGNSA. The V end lost 5 bases, the J end lost 0 bases, and 14 bases lay between the germline ends.

V and J are TRBV9 and TRBJ2-1, with 12 bases lining up with TRBD2. After removal of 2 bases from V and 8 bases from J, the junction contained 2 bases not matched to a gene. The germline V gene has CDR1 SGDLS and CDR2 YYNGEE. The CDR3 contains 14 residues. This CDR3 reads CASSVASGGDEQFF. Here the CDR3 DNA reads TGTGCCAGCAGCGTGGCTAGCGGGGGGGATGAGCAGTTCTTC.

The V gene is TRBV19, the J gene TRBJ1-2; a weak D match, TRBD1 (6 bases). The CDR3 covers 13 residues. The germline V gene encodes CDR1 LNHDA and CDR2 SQIVND (reference sequence). Trimming shortened V by 5 bases and J by 1 base, and 8 bases separated the two germline ends. The CDR3 region has the DNA TGTGCCAGTAGTCAGGGGAATAACTATGGCTACACCTTC. It translates to CASSQGNNYGYTF.

The rearrangement joins TRBV7-3 to TRBJ2-1, with TRBD2 identical over 16 bases. Germline-derived CDR1 and CDR2 are SGHTA and FQGTGA. The CDR3 runs 16 residues. J gave up 11 bases and V 1 base, and 5 bases lay outside the gene matches. CDR3 sequence: CASSLSGTSGGAKQFF. DNA of the CDR3: TGTGCCAGCAGCTTAAGCGGGACTAGCGGGGGGGCGAAGCAGTTCTTC.

CDR3 bases: TGCGCCAGCAGCGTCCGGGACTCGGCCTACGAGCAGTACTTC. Its protein product is CASSVRDSAYEQYF. The chain joins TRBV5-1 to TRBJ2-7; D is perhaps TRBD2 (6 bases). Per germline, CDR1 SGHRS and CDR2 YFSETQ. The V and J ends lost 4 bases and 2 bases respectively, with 13 bases between them. CDR3 length: 14 residues.

The CDR3 sequence: CASSLGDGRANNEQFF. CDR3 nucleotides: TGTGCCAGCAGCTTAGGGGACGGGAGGGCTAACAATGAGCAGTTCTTC. V gene TRBV7-9 combines with J gene TRBJ2-1, with TRBD2 identical over 8 bases. From germline, CDR1 is SEHNR and CDR2 FQNEAQ (reference sequence). Germline trimming cut 1 base from V and 5 bases from J; bases unmatched to any gene: 7. The CDR3 runs 16 residues.

The V call is TRBV28, the J call TRBJ2-1, with 8 bases lining up with TRBD1. From germline, CDR1 is MDHEN and CDR2 SYDVKM. The CDR3 is 17 residues long. V lost 8 bases to trimming and J lost 6 bases; unmatched junction nucleotides: 18. The CDR3 loop is CASLLALTGGSFNEQFF. Written as DNA, the CDR3 is TGTGCCAGCCTATTGGCCTTAACAGGGGGGTCTTTCAATGAGCAGTTCTTC.

V usage is TRBV4-2 and J usage is TRBJ1-3; D not certain. The germline V gene encodes CDR1 LGHNA and CDR2 YNFKEQ. The CDR3 consists of 15 residues. Trimming pared 6 bases from V and 0 bases from J, leaving 12 bases between. CDR3 amino acids: CASRAGLSSGNTIYF. DNA for the CDR3: TGTGCCAGCAGAGCAGGACTAAGCTCTGGAAACACCATATATTTT.

CDR3 loop: CASSRQAYNEKLFF. CDR3 DNA sequence: TGTGCCAGCAGCCGACAGGCTTATAATGAAAAACTGTTTTTT. V usage is TRBV11-2 and J usage is TRBJ1-4; D possibly corresponds to TRBD1 (6 bases). Deletions cut 5 bases from V and 4 bases from J, with 11 bases between. Per germline, CDR1 SGHAT and CDR2 FQNNGV. The CDR3 is 14 residues long.

This clone was seen once. The chain uses TRBV19 and TRBJ2-7, with 9 bases lining up with TRBD2. Germline V lookup: CDR1 LNHDA, CDR2 SQIVND (reference sequence). The J segment lost 2 bases and the V segment lost 8 bases, leaving 16 bases of the junction unmatched. The CDR3 is 17 amino acids. CDR3 in amino acids: CASLIGGSGGDAYEQYF. Written as DNA, the CDR3 is TGTGCCAGTCTGATAGGAGGTAGCGGGGGAGACGCCTACGAGCAGTACTTC.

The rearrangement uses TRBV5-1 and TRBJ2-3; 10 bases line up with TRBD1. J was trimmed by 6 bases and V by 4 bases; bases with no gene match: 14. Per the germline V gene, CDR1 is SGHRS and CDR2 is YFSETQ. This CDR3 has 17 residues. DNA of the CDR3: TGCGCCAGCAGCGGAAAAGTCCGGGACAGGGGTCGGGATACGCAGTATTTT. This translates into CASSGKVRDRGRDTQYF.

The table lists this clone with a few counts. This rearrangement joins TRBV6-5 to TRBJ1-6; no firm D call. Trimming removed 2 bases at V and 6 bases at J, with 5 bases between. Germline V gene data show CDR1 as MNHEY and CDR2 as SVGAGI. This CDR3 is built from 13 residues. Here the CDR3 DNA reads TGTGCCAGCAGTTACGATAGTAATTCACCCCTCCACTTT. Encoded protein: CASSYDSNSPLHF.

The chain links TRBV9 to TRBJ1-2; the D is unclear. The CDR3 loop spans 13 amino acids. CDR1 and CDR2 from the germline V gene are SGDLS and YYNGEE. Trimming cost V 0 bases and J 4 bases, with 7 bases left between them. Here the CDR3 reads CASSVEAGYGYTF. The CDR3 DNA is TGTGCCAGCAGCGTAGAGGCAGGCTATGGCTACACCTTC.